This TCR beta chain was found in a study of immune cell composition in non-small cell lung cancer. Study-level results: Tumour-associated clones >0.5% occurred in approximately 31% of adenocarcinomas, roughly 80% of squamous. Shared sequences between tumour-reactive and dominant in vivo clones were not proven. Top 10 clone scores and clonality were higher in squamous than adenocarcinoma. In adenocarcinoma, maximal tumour-associated clone frequency tracked TIL tumour reactivity.

This table comes from immunoSEQ multiplex PCR, and its TCRdb copy is limited to in-frame clones, with some not included. The sample has nearly 7,000 clones, under 75% seen once. This clone was picked up a small number of times. What it recognizes is unknown. The germline V gene encodes CDR1 SQVTM and CDR2 ANQGSEA. The length of the CDR3 is 14 residues. V lost 3 bases and J 5 bases, leaving 16 bases between the germline ends. This receptor was taken from a human donor with non-small cell lung cancer. Sequencing input: lung tumor tissue. J is TRBJ1-2 and V is TRBV29-1; D remains ambiguous. The CDR3 DNA is TGCAGCGTTGACGAGGGAGCTCCCTCGTATGGCTACACCTTC. Its protein product is CSVDEGAPSYGYTF. Complete variable domain (other parts from reference TRBV29-1 and TRBJ1-2): SAVISQKPSRDICQRGTSLTIQCQVDSQVTMMFWYRQQPGQSLTLIATANQGSEATYESGFVIDKFPISRPNLTFSTLTVSNMSPEDSSIYLCSVDEGAPSYGYTFGSGTRLTVV.